The present T cell receptor (beta chain) was sequenced within a study of CD8+ T cells in alopecia areata. Study background: A regimen of oral tofacitinib, 5 to 10 mg twice daily, was given to treated patients. Percent affected scalp area, the SALT score, rated treated patients' severity. Whole-study results and caveats: It was observed that many expanded lesional clones persisted in scalp and blood during tofacitinib. Tissue-resident alphabeta T cells belonging to normal skin likewise get sequenced within scalp specimens.

As regards this clone: The antigen is undetermined.

The V end was cut by 3 bases, the J end by 4 bases, with 13 bases between. Germline V gene lookup returns CDR1 SGHTA and CDR2 FQGNSA. The CDR3 spans 15 residues. Stated treatment: oral pan-JAK inhibitor, 5-10 mg twice daily. After isolation, RNA underwent reverse transcription to generate cDNA as the sequencing template. Assay: immunoSEQ multiplex PCR; the TCRdb copy retains only in-frame clones and omits some. Of 200,000 to 250,000 clones listed, over 60% are singletons. This TCR derives from a human donor with alopecia areata. The chain uses TRBV7-2 and TRBJ1-5; D may be TRBD1 (5 bases). The source was CD4+ T cells sorted from blood, collected at week 4, from a patient treated with tofacitinib. CDR3 nucleotides: TGTGCCAGCAGCTTGGGGGTTTATGGGAATCAGCCCCAGCATTTT. Translated: CASSLGVYGNQPQHF.